These 14 T cell receptor beta chains originate from one sample sequenced in a study of T cell responses to AZD1222 COVID-19 vaccine. This table comes from immunoSEQ multiplex PCR, and its TCRdb copy is limited to in-frame clones, with some not included. In the table there are some 100,000 clones, about nine tenths of which are singletons. The source was peripheral blood, collected on day 0 of AZD1222 vaccination. These receptor sequences come from an adult in good health.

This clone came up once. The chain employs TRBV27 and TRBJ1-2; tentative D call: TRBD1 (5 bases). Trimming shortened V by 4 bases and J by 4 bases, and 10 bases separated the two germline ends. The length of the CDR3 is 13 residues. Germline V gives CDR1 MNHEY, CDR2 SMNVEV (reference sequence). Written as DNA, the CDR3 is TGTGCCAGCAGTTCCACAGGTCTCTATGGCTACACCTTC. Translation: CASSSTGLYGYTF.

The V gene is TRBV29-1, the J gene TRBJ2-7, with D perhaps TRBD2 (6 bases). V lost 6 bases to trimming and J lost 0 bases, with 12 bases between them. The V gene's germline CDR1 is SQVTM and CDR2 ANQGSEA. There are 13 residues in the CDR3. The CDR3 loop is CSVRGRSSYEQYF. The CDR3 DNA sequence: TGCAGCGTGCGGGGTAGGAGCTCCTACGAGCAGTACTTC.

The V call is TRBV2, the J call TRBJ2-7; 8 bases line up with TRBD1. Germline CDR1 and CDR2: SNHLY and FYNNEI. Trimming took 2 bases from V and 5 from J; bases not matched to a gene: 8. The CDR3 is made up of 15 amino acids. The CDR3 loop reads CASSEQGAVVDEQYF. CDR3 bases: TGTGCCAGCAGTGAACAGGGGGCGGTGGTCGACGAGCAGTACTTC.

The rearrangement joins TRBV29-1 to TRBJ2-7, with no clear D. The CDR3 sequence is 15 residues long. V lost 1 base and J lost 3, with 16 bases in between. Looked up from germline, CDR1 is SQVTM and CDR2 is ANQGSEA. The CDR3 region is CSVEGWSGPHYEQYF. Written as DNA, the CDR3 is TGCAGCGTTGAAGGGTGGTCAGGACCCCACTACGAGCAGTACTTC.

This chain connects TRBV2 to TRBJ2-4; TRBD2 matches 15 bases. The CDR3 consists of 17 residues. Trimming cost V 5 bases and J 3 bases; bases outside gene matches: 5. Looked up from germline, CDR1 is SNHLY and CDR2 is FYNNEI. The CDR3: CASSPGLAGGGKNIQYF. CDR3 sequence (DNA): TGTGCCAGCAGTCCGGGACTAGCGGGAGGCGGCAAAAACATTCAGTACTTC.

The V and J genes are TRBV30 and TRBJ1-3, with no clear D. The V end was cut by 8 bases, the J end by 4 bases, with 15 bases between. The CDR3 extends over 13 amino acids. The germline CDR1 and CDR2 sequences are GTSNPN and SVGIG (reference sequence). CDR3 sequence: CAPPKLRGNTIYF. The CDR3 DNA follows: TGTGCCCCTCCGAAACTACGGGGAAACACCATATATTTT.

The rearrangement links TRBV23-1 to TRBJ1-1; D not certain. TRBV23-1 is an open reading frame, and its role is uncertain. The CDR3 is 13 amino acids. Trimming shortened V by 0 bases and J by 4 bases, and 6 bases separated the two germline ends. This CDR3 reads CASSQSCGTEAFF. The CDR3 bases are TGCGCCAGCAGTCAATCCTGTGGCACTGAAGCTTTCTTT.

V is TRBV6-2 or TRBV6-3 and J is TRBJ2-2; TRBD2 matches at 13 bases. Trimming removed 4 bases from V and 3 bases from J; junction bases left unmatched: 8. The CDR3 totals 18 residues. Germline V gene data show CDR1 as MNHEY and CDR2 as SVGEGT. The CDR3 region is CASSSRLAGGRYTGELFF. DNA for the CDR3: TGTGCCAGCAGTTCCCGACTAGCGGGAGGCCGTTACACCGGGGAGCTGTTTTTT.

In its sample, this clone was seen once. This chain connects TRBV3-1 (or the pseudogene TRBV3-2) to TRBJ2-1; D could derive from TRBD1 or TRBD2 (5 bases each). The CDR3 is 14 residues long. Per germline, CDR1 LGHDT and CDR2 YNNKEL (reference sequence). Trimming took 2 bases from V and 6 from J, leaving 11 bases between them. The CDR3: CASSQTGGGNEQFF. CDR3 nucleotides: TGTGCCAGCAGCCAAACGGGTGGGGGCAATGAGCAGTTCTTC.

In DNA form, the CDR3 reads TGTGCCAGCAGTTTTTTGCCTACCACAGATACGCAGTATTTT. Residues: CASSFLPTTDTQYF. The rearrangement joins TRBV28 to TRBJ2-3; D unresolved. The CDR3 is 14 amino acids. V was trimmed by 3 bases and J by 2 bases, leaving 9 bases between them. Germline assignment: CDR1 MDHEN and CDR2 SYDVKM.

V gene TRBV28 combines with J gene TRBJ1-1; D remains ambiguous. Germline V gene sequence: CDR1 MDHEN, CDR2 SYDVKM. Trimming pared 6 bases from V and 5 bases from J, leaving 13 bases between. This CDR3 region has 13 residues. This CDR3 reads CASSSPGVTEAFF. CDR3 DNA sequence: TGTGCCAGCAGCTCCCCTGGGGTAACTGAAGCTTTCTTT.

The chain has TRBV24-1 and TRBJ1-5, with a possible D match to TRBD1 (5 bases). V shed 0 bases and J shed 4 bases, with 15 bases lying between them. This CDR3 region has 17 residues. The V gene's germline CDR1 is KGHDR and CDR2 SFDVKD. CDR3 nucleotide sequence: TGTGCCACCAGTGATTTGCCTTCGAGGCAGGGAAATCAGCCCCAGCATTTT. Translated, it gives CATSDLPSRQGNQPQHF.

The gene calls are TRBV4-1 and TRBJ2-7, with a weak D call TRBD1 (6 bases). Germline loops: CDR1 MGHRA, CDR2 YSYEKL. This CDR3 is 14 amino acids long. Trimming pared 1 base from V and 3 bases from J, leaving 10 bases between. In DNA form, the CDR3 reads TGCGCCAGCAGCCAAGGGGGGCCTCTCTACGAGCAGTACTTC. It codes for CASSQGGPLYEQYF.

The chain combines TRBV6-4 with TRBJ2-3, with TRBD2 identical over 8 bases. The CDR3 is 16 amino acids. The J segment lost 4 bases and the V segment lost 5 bases, leaving 11 bases of the junction unmatched. Germline V lookup: CDR1 MRHNA, CDR2 SNTAGT. CDR3 region: CASSTSSGRGADTQYF. CDR3 DNA sequence: TGTGCCAGCAGTACCTCGAGCGGGAGAGGGGCAGATACGCAGTATTTT.